This T cell receptor beta chain is drawn from a study of CDR3 diversity in severe acne. With 8 bases clipped from V and 2 bases from J, the junction kept 9 bases outside the gene matches. Germline CDR1 MGHDK, CDR2 SYGVNS. CDR3 length: 15 residues. TCRdb re-called the PCR reads with MiXCR, one entry per CDR3 protein. The sample lists approximately 97,000 distinct CDR3 sequences, 51% occurring once. V usage is TRBV25-1 and J usage is TRBJ2-7, with 10 nucleotides matching TRBD1. What was sequenced was blood. This receptor was identified in a male donor with acne. The CDR3 loop is CASETGTGAPYEQYF. The CDR3 region has the DNA TGTGCCAGCGAGACCGGGACAGGGGCCCCCTACGAGCAGTACTTC.